This TCR beta chain was profiled in a study of blood T cell repertoires in COVID-19 (TCRdb year 2020). Study-level background: Samples from collaborators originated in the United States, Italy and Spain and spanned both the acute and convalescent phases of COVID-19. The material from the prospective study consisted of cDNA or gDNA derived from T cells, B-cell-depleted T cells, or PBMCs. Subjects who had been exposed to COVID-19, were actively infected with it, or had recovered from it provided the deeply sampled blood TCRbeta repertoires that made up the dataset. The repertoires were released in a freely available public database intended as a resource for research on the immune response to SARS-CoV-2. The samples were drawn from two sources: the first 160 participants of the ongoing ImmuneRACE study, and approximately 1,300 subjects contributed by 6 global collaborators. Nearly every sample came with metadata listing a de-identified subject ID, COVID-19 status, age in years and sex. HLA class I and class II types, where available, came from metadata supplied by the sample provider rather than from assay-based typing. What the work shows at the level of the full study, not this receptor alone: The amount of clinical and demographic metadata varied by source and participant and was provided uncurated.

Of note for this clone: Its antigen is not yet known. Within one base of it there is no much larger clone, and no base qualities were kept.

TCRbeta CDR3 regions were amplified from genomic DNA using the immunoSEQ Assay, a bias-controlled multiplex PCR. The study's own analysis went as follows. Nucleated cell counts per sample were estimated from amplification of reference gene primers within the assay. Sequence reads were collapsed and filtered to measure the absolute abundance of every unique TCRbeta CDR3 rearrangement. For each sample, productive Simpson clonality was calculated as the square root of Simpson's diversity index over productive rearrangements. Drawn from immuneACCESS, this table holds only the in-frame rearrangements with V and J called that TCRdb kept. Clones are partly lost; checked studies trace under half to an unresolved V gene and leave the rest unexplained. V and J calls and clone size are those listed in that table; D and trimming were worked out from the DNA. Within this sample are 200,000 to 300,000 clones, with approximately 85% of them counted one time only. The ten largest clones take up 4% of the sample.

Whole blood was collected in K2EDTA tubes by collaborating institutions according to the institutions' own protocols. For TCRbeta analysis, collaborator samples were shipped as frozen whole blood, as isolated PBMCs, or as DNA extracted from either sample type. V is clipped by 5 bases and J by 2 bases, and the sequence between their germline boundaries is 17 bases long. The germline V gene gives CDR1 as SGHRS and CDR2 as YFSETQ. Including cysteine and phenylalanine, the CDR3 has 15 amino acids. Just CDR3 DNA is preserved here, 45 bases in frame from base 1. This TCR was sampled from a man in his forties or fifties with acute or convalescent COVID-19. Here the chain combines TRBV5-1 and TRBJ2-7; tentative D gene TRBD2, with 5 bases matching. Sequencing was carried out using peripheral blood. The sequenced DNA is TGCGCCAGCAGATCGGAGGTGGGCAGGCCCTACGAGCAGTACTTC. It is translated as CASRSEVGRPYEQYF. This CDR3, with the reference TRBV5-1 and TRBJ2-7 proteins standing in past its ends, gives the full variable domain KAGVTQTPRYLIKTRGQQVTLSCSPISGHRSVSWYQQTPGQGLQFLFEYFSETQRNKGNFPGRFSGRQFSNSRSEMNVSTLELGDSALYLCASRSEVGRPYEQYFGPGTRLTVT.